Described below is a single TCR beta chain sequence and its context. The antigen remains undetermined. The data were obtained in a study of T cells expressing NK-cell markers. Whole-study context: Sorted CD3+CD56+NKG2C+, CD3+CD56+NKG2C- and CD3+CD56-NKG2C+ T cells supplied TCR beta repertoires. Seven HCMV-seropositive donors and one seronegative donor made up the eight sequenced donors.

General study points: The share of CD8+ T cells held by dominant NKG2C+ clonotypes was about 1.0-7.5% in several donors.

The CDR3 sequence is 12 residues long. Germline V lookup: CDR1 MNHEY, CDR2 SVGAGI. TCRdb re-called the 5' RACE reads and catalogs CDR3 proteins one per entry, DNA excluded. This table lists roughly 120,000 distinct CDR3 sequences. The J gene is TRBJ2-3, the V gene TRBV6-5; TCRdb's D gene call, TRBD1, goes unchecked for lack of DNA. Sequenced material: blood T cells: a sorted CD56 or NKG2C T cell subset, CD4+ or CD8+ T cells, or bulk PBMC T cells (not recorded which). The receptor comes from a woman aged 18-69 years in good health. The CDR3 loop reads CASTGVTDTQYF.